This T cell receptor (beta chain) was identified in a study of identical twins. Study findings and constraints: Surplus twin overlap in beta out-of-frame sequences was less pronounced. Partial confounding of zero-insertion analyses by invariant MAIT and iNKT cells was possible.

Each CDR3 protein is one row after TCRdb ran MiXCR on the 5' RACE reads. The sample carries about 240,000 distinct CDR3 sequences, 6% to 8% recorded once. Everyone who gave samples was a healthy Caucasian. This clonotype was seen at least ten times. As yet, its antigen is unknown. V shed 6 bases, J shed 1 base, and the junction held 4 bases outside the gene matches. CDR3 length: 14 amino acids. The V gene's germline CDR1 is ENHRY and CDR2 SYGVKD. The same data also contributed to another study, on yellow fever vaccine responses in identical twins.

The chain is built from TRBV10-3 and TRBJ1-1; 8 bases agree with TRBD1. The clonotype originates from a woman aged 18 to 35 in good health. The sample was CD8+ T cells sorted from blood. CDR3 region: CAISQGARNTEAFF. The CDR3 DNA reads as TGTGCCATCAGCCAGGGGGCCCGGAACACTGAAGCTTTCTTT.